This TCR beta chain derives from a study of CD4 T cells in relation to SARS-CoV-2 and coronaviruses. About this clone: Its antigen is currently unknown.

The unexposed donors gave CD4+ T cells in 2011-2018, prior to COVID-19. After approximately 10 days of culture, CD4+ T cells were isolated. Profiled with immunoSEQ multiplex PCR; TCRdb holds only in-frame clones, not every one. The table lists about 20,000 clones, 60% to 85% of them singletons. The receptor's source is a human donor in good health. Sequencing was carried out using CD4+ T cells from PBMCs, cultured in vitro.

This CDR3 is CAISASPSQGMREQYF. CDR3 DNA: TGTGCCATCAGCGCCTCCCCCTCCCAGGGTATGAGGGAGCAGTACTTC. V and J are TRBV10-3 and TRBJ2-7, with D tentatively TRBD1 (5 bases). CDR1 is ENHRY, CDR2 SYGVKD, per germline. The V end lost 6 bases, the J end lost 7 bases, and 25 bases lay between the germline ends. This CDR3 is 16 amino acids long.